The text below deals with one TCR beta chain. Its antigen is undetermined. The authors ran a second PCR of roughly 7 to 11 cycles using a sample-barcoded 5' primer and a J-beta primer mix. One entry per CDR3 protein results from TCRdb running MiXCR on the 5' RACE reads. The sample carries over 1,300,000 distinct CDR3 sequences, roughly 59% recorded once. The sample originates from a study of blood T cells in healthy people across ages. Overall study findings and caveats: In these data, TCR beta diversity tracked strongly with naive T cell percentage.

Every sample yielded at least 6 million isolated PBMCs. The receptor was isolated from a man younger than 35 in good health. The material sequenced was blood.

The CDR3 sequence: CASSLTSGTLREQYF. CDR3 DNA sequence: TGTGCCAGCAGCTTGACTAGCGGAACTCTAAGGGAGCAGTACTTC. The rearrangement links TRBV11-2 to TRBJ2-7; 9 nucleotides line up with TRBD2. The CDR3 has 15 amino acids. Germline V gene lookup returns CDR1 SGHAT and CDR2 FQNNGV. J lost 7 bases, V lost 3 bases, and 10 bases had no gene match. Based on the CDR3 plus reference TRBV11-2 and TRBJ2-7, the full variable domain is EAGVAQSPRYKIIEKRQSVAFWCNPISGHATLYWYQQILGQGPKLLIQFQNNGVVDDSQLPKDRFSAERLKGVDSTLKIQPAKLEDSAVYLCASSLTSGTLREQYFGPGTRLTVT.